Shown below are 26 T cell receptor beta chains from a single sample sequenced in a study of CD8+ T cells in alopecia areata. Scientists pooled cutaneous lymph node cells and sorted them on CD4, CD8alpha, NKG2D, NKG2ACE and other markers. Once RNA had been extracted, it was reverse transcribed into cDNA to act as the sequencing template. Assay: immunoSEQ multiplex PCR; the TCRdb copy retains only in-frame clones and omits some. The sample gives roughly 260,000 clones, none seen only once, and the top ten clones hold 1.2%. The material sequenced was CD4+ T cells sorted from a lymph node. These receptors were collected from a C3H/HeJ mouse with alopecia areata. For this strain, the MHC haplotype corresponds to H2-k.

The table lists this clone with a few counts. Genes and germline are mouse. The CDR3 extends 3 residues past the end of the read, so its final part is completed from the germline J gene. V usage is TRBV13-3 and J usage is TRBJ1-6, with D unresolved. TRBJ1-6 has ORF status, its function being uncertain. The CDR3 contains 14 residues. V was trimmed by 1 base and J by 4 bases, leaving 6 bases between them. Germline V CDR1 and CDR2: NNHDY, SYVADS. The CDR3 region is CASSDIQYNSPLYF. The part of the CDR3 DNA that was read is TGTGCCAGCAGTGATATCCAGTATAATTCGCCC.

This clone was counted between two and nine times. Any gene name here is a mouse gene name. The sequence runs out 4 residues before the end of the CDR3; the remainder is reconstructed from the germline J gene. This sample also contains other DNA sequences that code for the same CDR3. The V gene is TRBV5, the J gene TRBJ2-2, with 8 bases aligning to TRBD2. Germline CDR1 and CDR2: LGHNA and YNLKQL (reference sequence). The CDR3 length is 17 residues. Unmatched junction bases numbered 5, after V lost 0 bases and J lost 2 bases. The CDR3 protein is CASSQDRLGGNTGQLYF. Partial CDR3 DNA: TGTGCCAGCAGCCAAGATCGGCTGGGGGGTAACACCGGG.

This clone was seen a handful of times. Any gene name here is a mouse gene name. The sequence runs out 4 residues before the end of the CDR3; the remainder is reconstructed from the germline J gene. The chain links TRBV13-3 to TRBJ2-3; TRBD2 agrees at 10 bases. This CDR3 has 15 amino acids. J gave up 4 bases and V 4 bases, and 6 bases lay outside the gene matches. Germline V gives CDR1 NNHDY, CDR2 SYVADS. CDR3: CASSSTGGRSETLYF. The sequenced part of the CDR3 DNA is TGTGCCAGCAGTTCGACTGGGGGGAGATCAGAA.

With regard to this clone: Mouse germline and gene names are used. The CDR3 goes on 4 residues after the read ends, and that part is filled in from the germline J gene. The chain combines TRBV19 with TRBJ2-7; D is unresolved. V was clipped by 1 base and J by 2 bases, with 4 bases between them. This CDR3 contains 12 residues. The germline gives CDR1 FNHDT, CDR2 SITEND (reference sequence). CDR3 loop: CASSIWAYEQYF. The sequenced CDR3 bases are TGTGCCAGCAGTATATGGGCCTAT.

Points on this clone: Mouse gene names and germline throughout. Coverage ceases 4 residues before the CDR3 finishes, and the germline J gene fills in the end. The chain joins TRBV13-3 to TRBJ2-3; 7 positions agree with TRBD2. V shed 1 base and J 0 bases; nucleotides not matched to a gene: 5. The CDR3 extends over 16 amino acids. From germline, CDR1 is NNHDY and CDR2 SYVADS. The covered CDR3 bases are TGTGCCAGCAGTGATCCCTGGGGGACTAGTGCAGAA. Translated, it gives CASSDPWGTSAE. The full CDR3 protein is CASSDPWGTSAETLYF.

This clone was counted only a few times. Mouse names are used for the genes. The read terminates 4 residues ahead of where the CDR3 ends, so the germline J gene completes it. The V and J genes are TRBV13-3 and TRBJ1-2; D remains ambiguous. In germline, CDR1 is NNHDY, CDR2 SYVADS. The germline V and J ends were trimmed by 5 bases and 0 bases, with 8 bases remaining between them. This CDR3 has 13 residues. The CDR3 is CASRYTTNSDYTF. The part of the CDR3 DNA that was read is TGTGCCAGCAGATACACAACAAACTCC.

This clone was recorded at least ten times. The genes and germline here are from mouse. The read ends 4 residues before the CDR3 terminus; that terminus is restored from the germline J gene. J is TRBJ2-1 and V is TRBV13-3; TRBD2 agrees at 10 bases. The germline V gene has CDR1 NNHDY and CDR2 SYVADS. The CDR3 runs 15 residues. V was pared by 7 bases and J by 1 base, with 5 bases of the junction left unmatched. This CDR3 is CASGRLGGNYAEQFF. The covered CDR3 bases are TGTGCCAGCGGACGACTGGGGGGAAACTATGCT.

This clone was detected only a few times. Germline and genes: mouse. Read sequence stops 4 residues before the CDR3 end, and the germline J gene provides the missing end. The chain combines TRBV5 with TRBJ2-3, with 11 bases identical to TRBD2. V lost 4 bases, J lost 0 bases, and 3 bases stayed unmatched. The CDR3 runs to 16 residues. The germline V gene has CDR1 LGHNA and CDR2 YNLKQL (reference sequence). Incomplete CDR3 DNA: TGTGCCAGCAGCCGGGACTGGGGGTCTAGTGCAGAA. Protein sequence: CASSRDWGSSAE. From start to end, the CDR3 is CASSRDWGSSAETLYF.

Note on this clone: Genes and germline come from the mouse. The read ends 4 residues before the CDR3 terminus; that terminus is restored from the germline J gene. The gene calls are TRBV19 and TRBJ2-7; D is uncertain. V lost 4 bases and J 0 bases, leaving 8 bases between the germline ends. Germline values: CDR1 FNHDT, CDR2 SITEND (reference sequence). The CDR3 length is 13 residues. The CDR3 loop is CASSQKYSYEQYF. The sequenced CDR3 bases are TGTGCCAGCAGTCAAAAATACTCCTAT.

This clone was seen a handful of times. The germline and genes are mouse ones. The read is 4 residues too short to cover the CDR3 end, so that end is filled in from the germline J gene. This sequence joins TRBV5 and TRBJ2-2, with D maybe TRBD1 (6 bases). Per the germline V gene, CDR1 is LGHNA and CDR2 is YNLKQL (reference sequence). V was shortened by 0 bases and J by 0 bases, with 11 bases between the two germline ends. CDR3 length: 17 residues. CDR3 sequence reads: CASSQEGQIANTGQLYF. The sequenced CDR3 bases are TGTGCCAGCAGCCAAGAGGGACAAATTGCAAACACCGGG.

With regard to this clone: Gene names refer to mouse genes. The CDR3 end is not reached by the read, which stops 4 residues before it; the germline J gene fills it in. Within the sample, other DNA sequences also encode this same CDR3. The V call is TRBV13-3, the J call TRBJ2-7, with D uncertain. The V gene lost 2 bases and the J gene lost 3 bases, with 6 bases spanning the gap. This CDR3 contains 12 residues. Germline CDR1 and CDR2: NNHDY and SYVADS. The CDR3 sequence is CASSDRNYEQYF. The sequenced CDR3 bases are TGTGCCAGCAGTGACAGAAACTAT.

This clone has a count of ten or more. Gene names refer to mouse genes. The CDR3 end is not reached by the read, which stops 4 residues before it; the germline J gene fills it in. V gene TRBV1 combines with J gene TRBJ2-3; 7 bases map to TRBD1. The V segment lost 0 bases and the J segment 0 bases; nucleotides outside the gene matches: 6. In germline, CDR1 is NSQYPW, CDR2 LRSPGD (reference sequence). The CDR3 is made up of 17 amino acids. The sequenced part of the CDR3 DNA is TGCACCTGCAGTGCAGATATCGGGACAGTAAGTGCAGAA. This encodes CTCSADIGTVSAE. The entire CDR3 reads CTCSADIGTVSAETLYF.

This clone has a handful of counts. Here the gene names and germline are mouse. CDR3 DNA, as far as it was read: TGTGCCAGCAGGAGACTGGAGGGAGATGCT. This sequence encodes CASRRLEGDA. In full, the CDR3 reads CASRRLEGDAEQFF. The rearrangement uses TRBV13-1 and TRBJ2-1, with D possibly TRBD2 on 6 matching bases. Read coverage stops 4 residues before the CDR3 terminus; the germline J gene supplies the remainder. This CDR3 comprises 14 residues. Trimming removed 5 bases from V and 5 bases from J, with 14 bases in between. The germline gives CDR1 NSHNY, CDR2 SYGAGN.

This clone was counted only a few times. All gene names here are mouse names. The read ends 4 residues before the CDR3 terminus; that terminus is restored from the germline J gene. The chain uses TRBV19 and TRBJ1-2, with 8 nucleotides matching TRBD1. CDR3 length equals 14 residues. The trim removed 4 bases at V and 2 bases at J, leaving 4 bases unmatched. Germline loops: CDR1 FNHDT, CDR2 SITEND (reference sequence). The part of the CDR3 DNA that was read is TGTGCCAGCAGTCCATGGGACAGGAACTCC. It codes for CASSPWDRNS. The full CDR3 protein is CASSPWDRNSDYTF.

This clone was counted a few times. Gene names are mouse gene names. The read finishes 4 residues shy of the CDR3 end, and the germline J gene is used to complete it. The V call is TRBV14, the J call TRBJ1-1, with TRBD1 matching 11 bases. This CDR3 comprises 13 residues. Germline values: CDR1 SGHDT, CDR2 FRDEAV. CDR3 DNA, as far as it was read: TGTGCCAGCAACCGGGACAGGGGGGCA. The encoded protein is CASNRDRGA. The CDR3 in its entirety is CASNRDRGAEVFF. The entire variable domain, with the rest obtained from reference TRBV14 and TRBJ1-1, is as follows: EAGVTQSPRYAVLQEGQAVSFWCDPISGHDTLYWYQQPRDQGPQLLVYFRDEAVIDNSQLPSDRFSAVRPKGTNSTLKIQSAKQGDTATYLCASNRDRGAEVFFGKGTRLTVV.

Regarding this clone: The gene names given are mouse names. The read ends 4 residues shy of where the CDR3 ends; the end is completed using the germline J gene. The chain recombines TRBV19 with TRBJ2-2, with D possibly being TRBD1 (6 bases). Per germline, CDR1 FNHDT and CDR2 SITEND (reference sequence). V was shortened by 5 bases and J by 0 bases, with 11 bases between the two germline ends. This CDR3 spans 15 amino acids. The CDR3 DNA, read in part, is TGTGCCAGCAGGGTACAGGGTGCAAACACCGGG. Its translation is CASRVQGANTG. The entire CDR3 is CASRVQGANTGQLYF. Together with reference TRBV19 and TRBJ2-2, the CDR3 gives the full variable domain: GGIITQTPKFLIGQEGQKLTLKCQQNFNHDTMYWYRQDSGKGLRLIYYSITENDLQKGDLSEGYDASREKKSSFSLTVTSAQKNEMAVFLCASRVQGANTGQLYFGEGSKLTVL.

In its sample, this clone was seen a few times. The genes and germline here are from mouse. The CDR3 end is not reached by the read, which stops 4 residues before it; the germline J gene fills it in. The sample carries other DNA sequences with the same CDR3. The chain joins TRBV13-1 to TRBJ2-1; D may be TRBD1 (7 bases). There are 15 residues in the CDR3. The germline gives CDR1 NSHNY, CDR2 SYGAGN. Trimming left V 0 bases short and J 3 bases short, with 10 bases between. The CDR3 protein is CASSDAGGSYAEQFF. CDR3 bases read: TGTGCCAGCAGTGATGCAGGGGGGTCCTATGCT.

This clone was seen a handful of times. The genes are named according to mouse. The read terminates 4 residues ahead of where the CDR3 ends, so the germline J gene completes it. V and J are TRBV19 and TRBJ1-4; tentatively, D is TRBD1 (5 bases). Germline V gene sequence: CDR1 FNHDT, CDR2 SITEND (reference sequence). The CDR3 sequence is 12 residues long. The CDR3 bases that were read are TGTGCCAGCAGTATTGGGGGCGAA. Translation gives CASSIGGE. The whole CDR3 protein is CASSIGGERLFF.

There are many counts of this clone. Mouse gene names and germline throughout. The read stops 4 residues short of the end of the CDR3; the missing end is completed from the germline J gene. The chain links TRBV17 to TRBJ2-5, with TRBD1 matching over 8 bases. The CDR3 has 12 residues. Germline-derived CDR1 and CDR2 are MNHDT and YYDKIL. This chain's CDR3 is CASRGQEDTQYF. The CDR3 DNA, read in part, is TGTGCTAGCAGGGGACAGGAGGAC.

In its sample, this clone was seen many times. Gene and germline names: mouse. The CDR3 end falls 4 residues outside the read, so it is completed with the germline J gene. The chain carries TRBV17 and TRBJ2-3, with TRBD2 identical over 8 bases. Germline CDR1 and CDR2: MNHDT and YYDKIL. The V segment lost 3 bases and the J segment 0 bases; nucleotides outside the gene matches: 8. The CDR3 has 17 residues. The sequenced part of the CDR3 DNA is TGTGCTAGCAGTAGCTGGGGGGTAGGTTTGAGTGCAGAA. Protein product: CASSSWGVGLSAE. The whole CDR3 reads CASSSWGVGLSAETLYF.

This clone came up many times. Gene names are mouse gene names. The DNA ends 4 residues before the CDR3 does, and the rest of the CDR3 is filled in from the germline J gene. The chain carries TRBV13-1 and TRBJ2-1, with 8 bases aligning to TRBD2. Trimming cost V 2 bases and J 1 base; bases outside gene matches: 2. The CDR3 consists of 15 residues. The germline V gene has CDR1 NSHNY and CDR2 SYGAGN. The CDR3 spells CASSELGANYAEQFF. CDR3 DNA, as far as it was read: TGTGCCAGCAGTGAACTGGGGGCAAACTATGCT.

This clone was recorded a few times. Genes here carry mouse names. The read ends 4 residues shy of where the CDR3 ends; the end is completed using the germline J gene. The V gene is TRBV13-2, the J gene TRBJ2-5; D may be TRBD1 (6 bases). This CDR3 has 13 amino acids. Germline assignment: CDR1 NNHNN and CDR2 SYGAGS (reference sequence). The CDR3 DNA, read in part, is TGTGCCAGCGGTGATAGGGGGAAAGAC. It yields the protein CASGDRGKD. The whole CDR3 reads CASGDRGKDTQYF.

Details on this clone: The gene names here belong to mouse. The read ends 4 residues early relative to the CDR3; the germline J gene fills the gap. The V call is TRBV1, the J call TRBJ2-2; a possible D gene is TRBD1 (5 bases). Germline assignment: CDR1 NSQYPW and CDR2 LRSPGD (reference sequence). The germline V and J ends were trimmed by 0 bases and 0 bases, with 8 bases remaining between them. The CDR3 has 16 amino acids. Here the CDR3 reads CTCSADPGSNTGQLYF. CDR3 DNA (partial): TGCACCTGCAGTGCAGATCCAGGGTCAAACACCGGG.

This clone was seen at least ten times. Gene names are the mouse ones. Sequencing ends 4 residues short of the CDR3 end; the germline J gene provides the rest. The gene calls are TRBV14 and TRBJ2-1; 8 bases fit TRBD1. This CDR3 is built from 15 residues. Per the germline V gene, CDR1 is SGHDT and CDR2 is FRDEAV. The V gene end was trimmed by 4 bases and the J gene end by 1 base; junction bases not matched to a gene: 4. CDR3: CASSHRDRNYAEQFF. Partial CDR3 DNA: TGTGCCAGCAGTCACCGGGACAGGAACTATGCT. The variable domain in full, completed from reference TRBV14 and TRBJ2-1, reads EAGVTQSPRYAVLQEGQAVSFWCDPISGHDTLYWYQQPRDQGPQLLVYFRDEAVIDNSQLPSDRFSAVRPKGTNSTLKIQSAKQGDTATYLCASSHRDRNYAEQFFGPGTRLTVL.

This clone was seen more than once but under ten times. The germline and genes are mouse ones. The sequenced fragment ends 4 residues before the CDR3 boundary, so the rest is inferred from the germline J gene. Additional DNA sequences in this sample encode the identical CDR3. The chain carries TRBV31 and TRBJ2-3; TRBD1 aligns across 8 bases. Germline loops: CDR1 GKSSPN, CDR2 SITVG. The CDR3 consists of 13 residues. V dropped 5 bases and J dropped 0; count of bases not matched to a gene: 1. The CDR3 loop reads CAWSGGSAETLYF. The CDR3 DNA, read in part, is TGTGCCTGGTCAGGGGGCAGTGCAGAA.

This clone turned up a few times. The gene names here belong to mouse. The read ends 4 residues shy of where the CDR3 ends; the end is completed using the germline J gene. The chain carries TRBV1 and TRBJ1-1; the D gene is possibly TRBD1 (6 bases). The CDR3 runs to 12 residues. Trimming cost V 6 bases and J 3 bases, with 8 bases left between them. Germline CDR1 reads NSQYPW; CDR2 reads LRSPGD (reference sequence). The chain's CDR3 is CTCRQGDTEVFF. The CDR3 DNA, read in part, is TGCACCTGCAGACAGGGAGACACA.